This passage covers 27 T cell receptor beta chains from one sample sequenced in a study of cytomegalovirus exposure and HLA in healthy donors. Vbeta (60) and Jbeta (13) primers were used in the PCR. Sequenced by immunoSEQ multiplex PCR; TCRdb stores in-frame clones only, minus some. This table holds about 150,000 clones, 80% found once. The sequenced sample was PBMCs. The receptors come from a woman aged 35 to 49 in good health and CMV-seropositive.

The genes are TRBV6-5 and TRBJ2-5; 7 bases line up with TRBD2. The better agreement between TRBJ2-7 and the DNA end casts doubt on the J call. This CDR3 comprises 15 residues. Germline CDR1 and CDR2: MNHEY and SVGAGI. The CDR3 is CASSYSSAGEDEQYF. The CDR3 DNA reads TGTGCCAGCAGTTACTCGTCGGCGGGAGAGGACGAGCAGTACTTC.

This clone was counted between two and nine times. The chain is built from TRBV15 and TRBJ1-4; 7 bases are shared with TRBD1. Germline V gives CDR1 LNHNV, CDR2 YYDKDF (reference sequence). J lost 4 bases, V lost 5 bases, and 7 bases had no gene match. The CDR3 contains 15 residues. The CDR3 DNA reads TGTGCCACCAGCGCAAGACAGGGTAGTAATGAAAAACTGTTTTTT. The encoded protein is CATSARQGSNEKLFF.

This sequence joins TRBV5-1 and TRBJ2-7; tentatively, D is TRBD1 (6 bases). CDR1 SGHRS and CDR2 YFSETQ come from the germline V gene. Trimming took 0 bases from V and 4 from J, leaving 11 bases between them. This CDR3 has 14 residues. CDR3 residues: CASSLAGTPYEQYF. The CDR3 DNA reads TGCGCCAGCAGCTTGGCCGGGACACCTTACGAGCAGTACTTC.

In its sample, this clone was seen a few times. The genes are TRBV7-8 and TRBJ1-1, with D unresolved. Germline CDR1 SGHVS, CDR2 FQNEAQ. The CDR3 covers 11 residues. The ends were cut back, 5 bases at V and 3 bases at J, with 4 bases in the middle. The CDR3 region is CASSPYTEAFF. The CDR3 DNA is TGTGCCAGCAGCCCCTACACTGAAGCTTTCTTT.

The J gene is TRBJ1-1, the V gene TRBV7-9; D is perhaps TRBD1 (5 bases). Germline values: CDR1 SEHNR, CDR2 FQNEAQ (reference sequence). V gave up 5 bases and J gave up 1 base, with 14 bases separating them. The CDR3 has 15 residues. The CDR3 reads CASSLTGMTNTEAFF. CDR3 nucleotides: TGTGCCAGCAGCCTTACAGGTATGACGAACACTGAAGCTTTCTTT.

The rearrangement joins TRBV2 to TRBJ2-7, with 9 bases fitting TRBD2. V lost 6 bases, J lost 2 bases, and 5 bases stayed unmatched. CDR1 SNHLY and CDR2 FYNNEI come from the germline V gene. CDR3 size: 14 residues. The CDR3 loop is CASRMTSGAYEQYF. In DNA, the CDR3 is TGTGCCAGCAGGATGACTAGCGGAGCCTACGAGCAGTACTTC.

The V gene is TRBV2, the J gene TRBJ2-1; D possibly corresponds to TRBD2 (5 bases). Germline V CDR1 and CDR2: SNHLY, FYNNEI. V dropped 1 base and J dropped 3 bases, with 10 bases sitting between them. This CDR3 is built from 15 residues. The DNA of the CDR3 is TGTGCCAGCAGTGAAGGGTCGGGAAACTACAATGAGCAGTTCTTC. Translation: CASSEGSGNYNEQFF.

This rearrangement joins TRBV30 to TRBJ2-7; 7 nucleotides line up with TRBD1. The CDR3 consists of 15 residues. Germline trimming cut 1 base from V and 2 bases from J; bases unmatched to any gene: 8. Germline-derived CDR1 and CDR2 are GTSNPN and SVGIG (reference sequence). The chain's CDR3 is CAWSGSRDSPYEQYF. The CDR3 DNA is TGTGCCTGGAGTGGAAGCCGGGACAGTCCCTACGAGCAGTACTTC.

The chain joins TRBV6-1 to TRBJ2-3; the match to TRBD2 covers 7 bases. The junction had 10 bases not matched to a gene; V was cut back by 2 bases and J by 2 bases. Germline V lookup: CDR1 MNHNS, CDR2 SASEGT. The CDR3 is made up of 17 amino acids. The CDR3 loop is CASSEKYRLAATDTQYF. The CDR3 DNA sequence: TGTGCCAGCAGTGAAAAGTACAGGCTAGCGGCCACAGATACGCAGTATTTT.

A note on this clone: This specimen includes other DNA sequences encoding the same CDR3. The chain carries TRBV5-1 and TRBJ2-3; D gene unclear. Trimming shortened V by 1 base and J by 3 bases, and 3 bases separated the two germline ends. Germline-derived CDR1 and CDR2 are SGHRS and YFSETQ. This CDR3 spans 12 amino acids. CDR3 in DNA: TGCGCCAGCAGCTTGTCGACAGATACGCAGTATTTT. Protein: CASSLSTDTQYF.

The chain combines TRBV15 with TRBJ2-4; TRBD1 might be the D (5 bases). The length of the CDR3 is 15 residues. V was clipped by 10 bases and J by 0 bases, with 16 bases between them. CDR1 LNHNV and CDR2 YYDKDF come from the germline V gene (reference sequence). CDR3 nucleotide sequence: TGTGCCAGCAAGGGGCCCTCTGGAGCCAAAAACATTCAGTACTTC. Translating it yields CASKGPSGAKNIQYF.

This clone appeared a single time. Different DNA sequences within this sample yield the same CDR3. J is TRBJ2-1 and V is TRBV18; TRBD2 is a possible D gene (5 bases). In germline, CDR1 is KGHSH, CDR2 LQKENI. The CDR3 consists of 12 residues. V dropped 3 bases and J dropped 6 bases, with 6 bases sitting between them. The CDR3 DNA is TGTGCCAGCTCACCCGGAGGCAATGAGCAGTTCTTC. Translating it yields CASSPGGNEQFF.

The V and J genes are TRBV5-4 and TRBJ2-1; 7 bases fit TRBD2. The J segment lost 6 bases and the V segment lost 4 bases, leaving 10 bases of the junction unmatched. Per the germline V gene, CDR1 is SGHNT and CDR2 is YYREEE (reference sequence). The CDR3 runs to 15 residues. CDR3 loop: CASSPSRLAGNEQFF. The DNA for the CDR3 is TGTGCCAGCAGCCCAAGTCGACTAGCCGGCAATGAGCAGTTCTTC.

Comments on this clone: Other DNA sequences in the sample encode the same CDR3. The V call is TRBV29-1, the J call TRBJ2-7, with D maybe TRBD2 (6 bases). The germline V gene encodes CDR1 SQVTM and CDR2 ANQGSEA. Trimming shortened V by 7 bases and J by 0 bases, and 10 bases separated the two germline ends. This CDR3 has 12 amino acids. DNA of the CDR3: TGCAGCGCCCAGACTAGCTCCTACGAGCAGTACTTC. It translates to CSAQTSSYEQYF.

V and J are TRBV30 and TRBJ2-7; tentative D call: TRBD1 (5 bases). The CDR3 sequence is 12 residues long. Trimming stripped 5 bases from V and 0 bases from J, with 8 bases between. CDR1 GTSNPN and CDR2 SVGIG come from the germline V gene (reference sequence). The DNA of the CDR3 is TGTGCCTGGGGACAAGCCTCCTACGAGCAGTACTTC. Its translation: CAWGQASYEQYF.

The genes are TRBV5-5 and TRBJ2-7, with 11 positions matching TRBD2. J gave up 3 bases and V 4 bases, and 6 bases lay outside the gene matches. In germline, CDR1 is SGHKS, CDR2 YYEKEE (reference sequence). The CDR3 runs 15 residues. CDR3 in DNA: TGTGCCAGCAGCATGGGACTAGCGGCAGACTACGAGCAGTACTTC. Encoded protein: CASSMGLAADYEQYF.

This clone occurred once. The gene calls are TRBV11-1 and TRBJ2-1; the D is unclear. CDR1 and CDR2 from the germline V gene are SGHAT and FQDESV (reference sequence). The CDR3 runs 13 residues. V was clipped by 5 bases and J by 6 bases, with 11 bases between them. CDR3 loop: CASSLGPTNEQFF. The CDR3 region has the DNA TGTGCCAGCAGCCTCGGTCCTACCAATGAGCAGTTCTTC.

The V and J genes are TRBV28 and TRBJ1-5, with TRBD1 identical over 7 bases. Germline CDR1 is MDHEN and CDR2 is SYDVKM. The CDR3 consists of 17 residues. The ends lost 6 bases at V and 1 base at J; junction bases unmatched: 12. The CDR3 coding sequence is TGTGCCAGCAGAAGACATTCGACAGGGTACAGCAATCAGCCCCAGCATTTT. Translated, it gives CASRRHSTGYSNQPQHF.

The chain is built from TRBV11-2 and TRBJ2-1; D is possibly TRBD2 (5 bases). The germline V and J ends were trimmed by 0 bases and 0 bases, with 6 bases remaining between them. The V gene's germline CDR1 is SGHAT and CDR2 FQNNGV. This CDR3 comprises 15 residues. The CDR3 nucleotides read TGTGCCAGCAGCTTAGACGGGATCTCCTACAATGAGCAGTTCTTC. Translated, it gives CASSLDGISYNEQFF.

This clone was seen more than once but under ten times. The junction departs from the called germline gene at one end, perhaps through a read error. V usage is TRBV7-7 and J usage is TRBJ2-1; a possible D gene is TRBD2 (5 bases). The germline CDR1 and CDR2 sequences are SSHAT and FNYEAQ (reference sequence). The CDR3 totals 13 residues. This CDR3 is CASSLGSGYEQFF. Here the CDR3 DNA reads TGTGCTAGCAGCTTAGGGTCGGGGTATGAGCAGTTCTTC. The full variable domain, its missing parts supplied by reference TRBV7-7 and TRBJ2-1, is GAGVSQSPRYKVTKRGQDVTLRCDPISSHATLYWYQQALGQGPEFLTYFNYEAQPDKSGLPSDRFSAERPEGSISTLTIQRTEQRDSAMYRCASSLGSGYEQFFGPGTRLTVL.

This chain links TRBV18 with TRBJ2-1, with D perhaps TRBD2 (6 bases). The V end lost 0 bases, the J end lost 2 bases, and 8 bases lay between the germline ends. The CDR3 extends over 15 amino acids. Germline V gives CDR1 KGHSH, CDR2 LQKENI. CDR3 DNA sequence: TGTGCCAGCTCACCACCGGCTAGCGCCTACAATGAGCAGTTCTTC. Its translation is CASSPPASAYNEQFF.

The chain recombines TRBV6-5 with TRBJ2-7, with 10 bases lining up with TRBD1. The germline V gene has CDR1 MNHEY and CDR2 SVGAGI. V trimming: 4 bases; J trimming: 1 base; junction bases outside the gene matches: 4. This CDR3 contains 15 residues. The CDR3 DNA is TGTGCCAGCAGTTCCAGGACAGGGGGGTCCTACGAGCAGTACTTC. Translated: CASSSRTGGSYEQYF.

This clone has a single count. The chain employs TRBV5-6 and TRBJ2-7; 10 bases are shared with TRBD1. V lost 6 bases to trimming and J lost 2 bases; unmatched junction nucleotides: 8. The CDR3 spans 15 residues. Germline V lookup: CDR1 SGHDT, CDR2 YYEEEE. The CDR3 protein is CASKMGTGVPYEQYF. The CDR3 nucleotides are TGTGCCAGCAAGATGGGGACAGGGGTACCCTACGAGCAGTACTTC.

CDR3 nucleotide sequence: TGTGCCAGCGCAGGGGGCTACGAGCAGTACTTC. Its protein is CASAGGYEQYF. The chain uses TRBV7-9 and TRBJ2-7, with 7 bases lining up with TRBD1. The CDR3 is 11 residues long. Germline values: CDR1 SEHNR, CDR2 FQNEAQ (reference sequence). With 8 bases clipped from V and 3 bases from J, the junction kept 1 base outside the gene matches.

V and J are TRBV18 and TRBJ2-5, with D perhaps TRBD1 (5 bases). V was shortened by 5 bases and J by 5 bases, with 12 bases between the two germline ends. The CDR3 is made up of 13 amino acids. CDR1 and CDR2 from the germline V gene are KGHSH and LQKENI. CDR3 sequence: CASSSDSVETQYF. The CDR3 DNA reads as TGTGCCAGCTCATCAGACAGCGTGGAGACCCAGTACTTC.

CDR3 amino acids: CAIIRASGTEAFF. The CDR3 DNA sequence: TGTGCCATCATCAGGGCGTCTGGCACTGAAGCTTTCTTT. This chain links TRBV28 with TRBJ1-1; TRBD1 might be the D (5 bases). Germline CDR1 MDHEN, CDR2 SYDVKM. V was pared by 10 bases and J by 4 bases, with 16 bases between. This CDR3 region has 13 residues. The entire variable domain, with the rest obtained from reference TRBV28 and TRBJ1-1, is as follows: DVKVTQSSRYLVKRTGEKVFLECVQDMDHENMFWYRQDPGLGLRLIYFSYDVKMKEKGDIPEGYSVSREKKERFSLILESASTNQTSMYLCAIIRASGTEAFFGQGTRLTVV.

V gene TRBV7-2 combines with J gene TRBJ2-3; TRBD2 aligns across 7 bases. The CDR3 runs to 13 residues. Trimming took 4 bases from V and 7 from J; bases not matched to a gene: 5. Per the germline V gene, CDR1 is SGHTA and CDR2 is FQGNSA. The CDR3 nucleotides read TGTGCCAGCAGCTCCTCGGGGGGAAATACGCAGTATTTT. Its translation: CASSSSGGNTQYF. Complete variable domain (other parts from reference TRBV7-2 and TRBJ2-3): GAGVSQSPSNKVTEKGKDVELRCDPISGHTALYWYRQSLGQGLEFLIYFQGNSAPDKSGLPSDRFSAERTGGSVSTLTIQRTQQEDSAVYLCASSSSGGNTQYFGPGTRLTVL.